Below are 21 T cell receptor beta chains sequenced from a single sample in a study of blood T cell repertoires in COVID-19. Profiling relied on immunoSEQ multiplex PCR, and the TCRdb table lists in-frame clones only, not all of them. The sample has roughly 260,000 clones; roughly four fifths are singletons. Sequenced: PBMCs or T cells enriched from blood (not recorded which). The receptors were gathered from a woman between 35 and 50 years old who had been exposed to COVID-19.

Only a few counts were recorded for this clone. This rearrangement joins TRBV5-1 to TRBJ2-3; 7 nucleotides align to TRBD1. Germline CDR1 SGHRS, CDR2 YFSETQ. With 0 bases clipped from V and 1 base from J, the junction kept 5 bases outside the gene matches. The CDR3 is 16 residues long. The DNA for the CDR3 is TGCGCCAGCAGCTTGGGTGAGGGGGCAGGCACAGATACGCAGTATTTT. Its protein product is CASSLGEGAGTDTQYF.

This sequence joins TRBV19 and TRBJ2-1; TRBD2 aligns across 9 bases. Per the germline V gene, CDR1 is LNHDA and CDR2 is SQIVND (reference sequence). The CDR3 totals 13 residues. V trimming: 7 bases; J trimming: 6 bases; junction bases outside the gene matches: 4. The CDR3 DNA reads as TGTGCCAGTACCCCTAGCGGGACCAATGAGCAGTTCTTC. Amino acids: CASTPSGTNEQFF.

V gene TRBV7-2 combines with J gene TRBJ1-4; TRBD1 is a possible D gene (5 bases). The CDR3 has 14 amino acids. Trimming took off 4 bases at V and 6 bases at J, with 12 bases between the two ends. From germline, CDR1 is SGHTA and CDR2 FQGNSA. DNA of the CDR3: TGTGCCAGCAGCTGGGACTTTGGCGATGAAAAACTGTTTTTT. It codes for CASSWDFGDEKLFF. Full variable domain (remainder filled in from reference TRBV7-2 and TRBJ1-4): GAGVSQSPSNKVTEKGKDVELRCDPISGHTALYWYRQSLGQGLEFLIYFQGNSAPDKSGLPSDRFSAERTGGSVSTLTIQRTQQEDSAVYLCASSWDFGDEKLFFGSGTQLSVL.

The CDR3 DNA reads as TGCGCCAGCAGGAGGGCCGGGGAGCTGTTTTTT. Translated, it gives CASRRAGELFF. The chain is built from TRBV5-1 and TRBJ2-2, with D maybe TRBD2 (5 bases). Trimming took off 5 bases at V and 6 bases at J, with 5 bases between the two ends. The germline V gene encodes CDR1 SGHRS and CDR2 YFSETQ. The CDR3 has 11 residues.

This clone has more than one count but fewer than ten. This same CDR3 is encoded by further DNA sequences in the sample. Written as DNA, the CDR3 is TGTGCCAGCAGCTTTACAGGAGACACTGAAGCTTTCTTT. Protein: CASSFTGDTEAFF. The V call is TRBV11-2, the J call TRBJ1-1; weak D call: TRBD1 (5 bases). V lost 3 bases and J 3 bases, leaving 8 bases between the germline ends. Germline CDR1 is SGHAT and CDR2 is FQNNGV. The CDR3 has 13 amino acids. The variable domain in full, completed from reference TRBV11-2 and TRBJ1-1, reads EAGVAQSPRYKIIEKRQSVAFWCNPISGHATLYWYQQILGQGPKLLIQFQNNGVVDDSQLPKDRFSAERLKGVDSTLKIQPAKLEDSAVYLCASSFTGDTEAFFGQGTRLTVV.

V gene TRBV5-1 combines with J gene TRBJ2-1, with 11 bases aligning to TRBD2. J lost 6 bases, V lost 2 bases, and 7 bases had no gene match. There are 16 residues in the CDR3. CDR1 is SGHRS, CDR2 YFSETQ, per germline. CDR3 sequence reads: CASSFVAGGPGNEQFF. DNA of the CDR3: TGCGCCAGCAGCTTTGTAGCGGGGGGGCCGGGCAATGAGCAGTTCTTC.

In its sample, this clone was seen a few times. J is TRBJ1-4 and V is TRBV4-2; D remains unclear. This CDR3 has 18 amino acids. The germline V gene encodes CDR1 LGHNA and CDR2 YNFKEQ. Trimming left V 0 bases short and J 4 bases short, with 18 bases between. CDR3 DNA: TGTGCCAGCAGCCAAGATTCCCTTTACGGGGAGCTTAATGAAAAACTGTTTTTT. As protein: CASSQDSLYGELNEKLFF.

This chain connects TRBV7-3 to TRBJ2-1; TRBD2 matches 7 bases. The CDR3 runs to 16 residues. Germline trimming cut 6 bases from V and 0 bases from J; bases unmatched to any gene: 8. CDR1 and CDR2 (germline): SGHTA, FQGTGA. The CDR3 loop is CASRLGGSTSYNEQFF. CDR3 DNA: TGTGCCAGCAGGCTGGGCGGGAGCACCTCCTACAATGAGCAGTTCTTC.

This clone has just one count. The V and J genes are TRBV3-1 (or the pseudogene TRBV3-2) and TRBJ2-2, with D possibly TRBD2 on 6 matching bases. The germline V gene has CDR1 LGHDT and CDR2 YNNKEL (reference sequence). This CDR3 spans 14 amino acids. Trimming removed 0 bases at V and 4 bases at J, with 6 bases between. The CDR3 here is CASSQELATGELFF. In nucleotides, the CDR3 is TGTGCCAGCAGCCAAGAACTAGCCACCGGGGAGCTGTTTTTT.

This chain connects TRBV5-1 to TRBJ2-7, with TRBD1 as a possible D gene (5 bases). This CDR3 comprises 13 residues. Germline assignment: CDR1 SGHRS and CDR2 YFSETQ. Trimming removed 3 bases at V and 3 bases at J, with 10 bases between. The CDR3 DNA is TGCGCCAGCAGCTCGGACACGAACTACGAGCAGTACTTC. This translates into CASSSDTNYEQYF.

Remarks on this clone: Other DNA variants within this sample encode the same CDR3. V and J are TRBV11-2 and TRBJ2-3; 7 positions match TRBD1. V gave up 6 bases and J gave up 3 bases; unmatched junction bases: 3. Germline CDR1 SGHAT, CDR2 FQNNGV. CDR3 length: 13 amino acids. CDR3: CASSRQGTDTQYF. CDR3 sequence (DNA): TGTGCCAGCAGTCGACAGGGAACAGATACGCAGTATTTT.

The V gene is TRBV7-2, the J gene TRBJ1-1; no definite D call. Germline values: CDR1 SGHTA, CDR2 FQGNSA. The CDR3 length is 16 residues. With 1 base removed from V and 5 bases from J, the gap between germline ends came to 17 bases. In DNA, the CDR3 is TGTGCCAGCAGCTTAGTCGGCCGGGTTCGTGGGACTGAAGCTTTCTTT. Translated, it gives CASSLVGRVRGTEAFF.

This rearrangement joins TRBV3-1 (or the pseudogene TRBV3-2) to TRBJ2-7; the match to TRBD2 covers 16 bases. Per germline, CDR1 LGHDT and CDR2 YNNKEL (reference sequence). After removal of 5 bases from V and 2 bases from J, the junction contained 3 bases not matched to a gene. The CDR3 is made up of 16 amino acids. This CDR3 reads CASSSGTSGGAYEQYF. The DNA for the CDR3 is TGTGCCAGCAGCTCCGGGACTAGCGGGGGGGCCTACGAGCAGTACTTC.

The chain has TRBV29-1 and TRBJ1-2, with D perhaps TRBD1 (5 bases). Trimming removed 1 base at V and 1 base at J, with 19 bases between. From germline, CDR1 is SQVTM and CDR2 ANQGSEA. The CDR3 contains 17 residues. The CDR3: CSVEGGGQGVNNYGYTF. For the CDR3, the DNA is TGCAGCGTTGAAGGGGGAGGGCAGGGCGTCAATAACTATGGCTACACCTTC.

The chain links TRBV28 to TRBJ1-2; possibly TRBD1 for D (5 bases). Germline V gene sequence: CDR1 MDHEN, CDR2 SYDVKM. Trimming took off 2 bases at V and 5 bases at J, with 9 bases between the two ends. This CDR3 has 13 amino acids. CDR3 nucleotides: TGTGCCAGCAGTTTACGGGGGACTTATGGCTACACCTTC. Its translation is CASSLRGTYGYTF.

The rearrangement joins TRBV19 to TRBJ1-5, with TRBD1 matching over 8 bases. The V gene's germline CDR1 is LNHDA and CDR2 SQIVND (reference sequence). CDR3 length: 15 residues. V lost 7 bases to trimming and J lost 2 bases; unmatched junction nucleotides: 7. CDR3 in DNA: TGTGCCAGTACCCCAATGACAGGGGGCAATCAGCCCCAGCATTTT. It encodes CASTPMTGGNQPQHF.

The rearrangement joins TRBV6-5 to TRBJ2-2; TRBD1 agrees at 8 bases. This CDR3 region has 15 residues. The trim removed 7 bases at V and 7 bases at J, leaving 11 bases unmatched. Per germline, CDR1 MNHEY and CDR2 SVGAGI. The CDR3 protein is CASNADRDVIGELFF. The CDR3 nucleotides read TGTGCCAGCAACGCGGACAGGGATGTGATCGGGGAGCTGTTTTTT.

This chain uses TRBV27 with TRBJ1-6; D gene ambiguous. The germline V and J ends were trimmed by 4 bases and 6 bases, with 13 bases remaining between them. CDR3 length equals 15 residues. The germline CDR1 and CDR2 sequences are MNHEY and SMNVEV (reference sequence). In nucleotides, the CDR3 is TGTGCCAGCAGTTCACGTCTGGGCTCTAATTCACCCCTCCACTTT. It specifies CASSSRLGSNSPLHF.

The chain recombines TRBV10-3 with TRBJ1-1, with D perhaps matching TRBD1 (5 bases). V lost 0 bases and J 13 bases, leaving 12 bases between the germline ends. In germline, CDR1 is ENHRY, CDR2 SYGVKD. The CDR3 runs 12 residues. The CDR3 bases are TGTGCCATCAGTGAGTCGGACCCACAGGTTTTCTTT. It translates to CAISESDPQVFF.

The V gene is TRBV7-8, the J gene TRBJ1-2, with D perhaps TRBD1 (5 bases). With 1 base removed from V and 2 bases from J, the gap between germline ends came to 11 bases. The CDR3 runs to 15 residues. Germline CDR1 is SGHVS and CDR2 is FQNEAQ. For the CDR3, the DNA is TGTGCCAGCAGCTTAGAAAACGGGGGGAACTATGGCTACACCTTC. Residues: CASSLENGGNYGYTF.

The rearrangement uses TRBV10-3 and TRBJ1-2; TRBD1 agrees at 8 bases. There are 14 residues in the CDR3. With 4 bases clipped from V and 6 bases from J, the junction kept 7 bases outside the gene matches. CDR1 is ENHRY, CDR2 SYGVKD, per germline. CDR3 nucleotide sequence: TGTGCCATCAGTGGGACAGGGTCTTCGAATGGCTACACCTTC. The encoded protein is CAISGTGSSNGYTF.